This TCR beta chain is drawn from a study of blood T cell repertoires in COVID-19. Only in-frame clones appear in the TCRdb table, and some are missing; sequencing was by immunoSEQ multiplex PCR. The top ten clones hold 7.7% of a sample with some 100,000 clones, 87% of them seen once. V gave up 4 bases and J gave up 8 bases, with 20 bases separating them. The CDR3 has 15 amino acids. Germline V gives CDR1 GTSNPN, CDR2 SVGIG (reference sequence). The sequenced sample was peripheral blood. The chain links TRBV30 to TRBJ1-4; tentative D call: TRBD1 (6 bases). This clonotype was sampled from a human donor in a cohort sampled during active COVID-19. This chain's CDR3 is CAWIDSTGRGEKLFF. The CDR3 DNA reads as TGTGCCTGGATCGATAGCACAGGGAGGGGGGAAAAACTGTTTTTT.